Listed here are 9 T cell receptor beta chains from one sample, sequenced in a study of blood T cell repertoires in COVID-19. TCRdb keeps only in-frame clones here, not all; method: immunoSEQ multiplex PCR. The data contain roughly 100,000 clones, roughly nine tenths of them singletons. Input material: peripheral blood. The source of these receptors is a human donor in a cohort sampled during active COVID-19.

CDR3 sequence (DNA): TGTGCCAGCAGTTTCAGGGTACAGTCACCCCTCCACTTT. Encoded protein: CASSFRVQSPLHF. V gene TRBV28 combines with J gene TRBJ1-6; weak D call: TRBD1 (5 bases). From germline, CDR1 is MDHEN and CDR2 SYDVKM. V was clipped by 3 bases and J by 10 bases, with 10 bases between them. The CDR3 runs to 13 residues.

Comment on this clone: Distinct nucleotide sequences in the sample also encode this CDR3. The chain couples TRBV9 to TRBJ2-7; TRBD2 is a possible D gene (7 bases). Per the germline V gene, CDR1 is SGDLS and CDR2 is YYNGEE. This CDR3 comprises 14 residues. Trimming took 2 bases from V and 0 from J, leaving 9 bases between them. CDR3 in amino acids: CASSVGGLSYEQYF. Here the CDR3 DNA reads TGTGCCAGCAGCGTGGGGGGGCTCTCCTACGAGCAGTACTTC.

The rearrangement joins TRBV25-1 to TRBJ1-2; 8 bases fit TRBD1. This CDR3 comprises 15 residues. Germline values: CDR1 MGHDK, CDR2 SYGVNS. V was clipped by 0 bases and J by 5 bases; unmatched bases: 5. CDR3 amino acids: CASSEYGTGAYGYTF. The DNA for the CDR3 is TGTGCCAGCAGTGAATATGGGACAGGCGCTTATGGCTACACCTTC.

Written as DNA, the CDR3 is TGTGCCAGCAGTGAAATAGAGAACACTGAAGCTTTCTTT. Amino acids: CASSEIENTEAFF. The chain recombines TRBV6-1 with TRBJ1-1; D remains ambiguous. The V gene's germline CDR1 is MNHNS and CDR2 SASEGT. The CDR3 is 13 residues long. V shed 2 bases and J shed 1 base, with 5 bases lying between them.

V usage is TRBV2 and J usage is TRBJ2-2; D is perhaps TRBD1 (6 bases). This CDR3 region has 16 residues. Trimming pared 3 bases from V and 4 bases from J, leaving 15 bases between. CDR1 is SNHLY and CDR2 is FYNNEI in the germline V gene. In DNA, the CDR3 is TGTGCCAGCAGTGAGGGTACAGGGAAGGCCACCGGGGAGCTGTTTTTT. Its translation: CASSEGTGKATGELFF.

This clone was counted a few times. This chain joins TRBV7-2 and TRBJ1-3, with no clear D. CDR1 is SGHTA, CDR2 FQGNSA, per germline. The length of the CDR3 is 16 residues. V was trimmed by 4 bases and J by 1 base, leaving 14 bases between them. In DNA form, the CDR3 reads TGTGCCAGCAGCTCCCAGAGCTTAGCATCTGGAAACACCATATATTTT. Translation gives CASSSQSLASGNTIYF.

J is TRBJ2-3 and V is TRBV6-5; no definite D call. Germline V gene lookup returns CDR1 MNHEY and CDR2 SVGAGI. The length of the CDR3 is 12 residues. V lost 6 bases and J lost 8, with 12 bases in between. CDR3 coding DNA: TGTGCCAGCAGCTCAGGTTTTGGTACGCAGTATTTT. It specifies CASSSGFGTQYF.

This clone was detected only once. The CDR3 DNA sequence: TGTGCCAGCAGCCATGGACTAGTGGCGCTCTACGAGCAGTACTTC. This sequence encodes CASSHGLVALYEQYF. The gene calls are TRBV3-1 (or the pseudogene TRBV3-2) and TRBJ2-7; 7 bases match TRBD2. Germline-derived CDR1 and CDR2 are LGHDT and YNNKEL (reference sequence). The trim removed 3 bases at V and 3 bases at J, leaving 8 bases unmatched. The CDR3 totals 15 residues.

The chain is built from TRBV9 and TRBJ2-5, with TRBD2 identical over 12 bases. Germline V lookup: CDR1 SGDLS, CDR2 YYNGEE. The length of the CDR3 is 17 residues. V trimming: 0 bases; J trimming: 4 bases; junction bases outside the gene matches: 7. This CDR3 is CASSVGSSSGRGETQYF. Here the CDR3 DNA reads TGTGCCAGCAGCGTAGGTAGCTCTAGCGGGAGGGGAGAGACCCAGTACTTC.